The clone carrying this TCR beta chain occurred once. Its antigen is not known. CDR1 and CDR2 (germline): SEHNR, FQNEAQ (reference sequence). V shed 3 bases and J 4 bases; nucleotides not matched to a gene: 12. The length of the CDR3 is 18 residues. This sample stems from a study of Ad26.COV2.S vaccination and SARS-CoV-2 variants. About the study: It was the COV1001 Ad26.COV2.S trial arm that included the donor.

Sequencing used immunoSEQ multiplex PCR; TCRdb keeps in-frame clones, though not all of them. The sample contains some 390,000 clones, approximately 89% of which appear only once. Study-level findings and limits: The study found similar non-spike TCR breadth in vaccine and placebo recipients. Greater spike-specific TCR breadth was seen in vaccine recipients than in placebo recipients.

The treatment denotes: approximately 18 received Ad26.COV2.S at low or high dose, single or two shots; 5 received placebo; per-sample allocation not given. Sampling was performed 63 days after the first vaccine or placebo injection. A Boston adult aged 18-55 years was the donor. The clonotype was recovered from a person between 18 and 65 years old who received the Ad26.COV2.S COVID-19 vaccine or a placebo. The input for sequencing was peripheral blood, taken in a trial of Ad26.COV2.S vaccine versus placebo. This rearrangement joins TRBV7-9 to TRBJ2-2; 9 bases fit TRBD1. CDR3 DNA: TGTGCCAGCAGCTTTCCTTCTCTGGGACAGGGAAGCACCGGGGAGCTGTTTTTT. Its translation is CASSFPSLGQGSTGELFF.